This TCR beta chain was captured by sequencing in a study of blood T cell repertoires in COVID-19 (dated by TCRdb to the early 2020s). For the wider study: The collaborator samples originated in the United States, Italy and Spain and spanned the acute and convalescent phases of COVID-19. The prospective study material was composed of cDNA or gDNA derived from T cells, B-cell-depleted T cells, or PBMCs. Deeply sampled blood TCRbeta repertoires from subjects exposed to, actively infected with, or recovered from COVID-19 were included in the dataset. A freely available public database, intended as a resource for researchers studying the immune response to SARS-CoV-2, is where the repertoires were released. The samples were drawn from the first 160 participants of the ongoing ImmuneRACE study and from 1,200 or so subjects provided by 6 global collaborators. The sample metadata nearly always contained a de-identified subject ID, COVID-19 status, age in years and sex. HLA class I and class II types, where available, came from metadata supplied by the sample provider rather than from assay-based typing.

Turning to this clone: The target of this receptor is not known. Within one base of it there is no much larger clone, and no base qualities were kept.

The CDR3 sequence holds 12 residues, the cysteine and phenylalanine included. The retained sequence is limited to the CDR3, 36 bases, with the frame set at the first base. CDR1 is given as KGHDR and CDR2 as SFDVKD, both from the germline V gene. V drops 9 bases and J drops 5 bases, leaving 13 bases in between. Each collaborating institution followed its own protocols to collect whole blood in K2EDTA tubes. For TCRbeta analysis, collaborators shipped samples as frozen whole blood, isolated PBMCs, or DNA extracted from either of those sample types. What the work shows at the level of the full study, not this receptor alone: The amount of clinical and demographic metadata varied by source and participant and was provided uncurated.

The immunoSEQ Assay, a bias-controlled multiplex PCR, was used to amplify TCRbeta CDR3 regions from genomic DNA. In the paper's pipeline: Nucleated cell counts per sample were estimated from amplification of reference gene primers within the assay. To quantify the absolute abundance of each unique TCRbeta CDR3 rearrangement, sequence reads were collapsed and filtered. Productive Simpson clonality was computed per sample as the square root of Simpson's diversity index over productive rearrangements. TCRdb holds this immuneACCESS table with in-frame rearrangements only. Some clones are missing; in checked studies, unresolved V genes explain under half, and the rest has no known cause. For V, J and clone size, that table is used; D and trimming come from the DNA. In all, the sample holds some 160,000 clones, and more than 70% of those were seen once. In total, the top ten clones hold about 3% of the sample.

This TCR came from a man between 60 and 70 years old with acute or convalescent COVID-19. Sequencing was performed on peripheral blood. The rearrangement joined TRBV24-1 to TRBJ2-7; the D gene lacks a confident call. The DNA reads as follows: TGTGCCACCCTGGTGGCGGTCGACGAGCAGTACTTC. Its protein is CATLVAVDEQYF.